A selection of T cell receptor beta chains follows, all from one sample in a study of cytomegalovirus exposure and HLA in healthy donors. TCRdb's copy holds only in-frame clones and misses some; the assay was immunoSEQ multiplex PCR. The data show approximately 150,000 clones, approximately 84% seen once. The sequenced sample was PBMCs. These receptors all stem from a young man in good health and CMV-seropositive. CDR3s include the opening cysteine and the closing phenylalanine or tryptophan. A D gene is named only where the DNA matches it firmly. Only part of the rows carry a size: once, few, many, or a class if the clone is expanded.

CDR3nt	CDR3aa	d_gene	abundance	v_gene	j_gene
TGTGCCAGCAGCTTAAAAAAACTCCTCATAGGGGGCTACAATGAGCAGTTCTTC	CASSLKKLLIGGYNEQFF	-	-	TRBV11-2	TRBJ2-1
TGTGCCAGCTCACCACCCGGGGGAACCACCGGGGAGCTGTTTTTT	CASSPPGGTTGELFF	-	-	TRBV18	TRBJ2-2
TGTGCCAGCAGTTCACAGAGGGCCGGAGGCTACACCTTC	CASSSQRAGGYTF	-	few	TRBV2	TRBJ1-2
TGTGCCATCAGTGCACACTCGACAGGAGGTAATGAAAAACTGTTTTTT	CAISAHSTGGNEKLFF	-	-	TRBV10-3	TRBJ1-4
TGTGCCAGCAGCCCAGGACAGAGCTATGGCTACACCTTC	CASSPGQSYGYTF	-	few	TRBV7-2	TRBJ1-2
TGTGCCAGCAGTTCACGGGACAGGGCTGGGTACGAGCAGTACTTC	CASSSRDRAGYEQYF	TRBD1	-	TRBV28	TRBJ2-7
TGTGCCAGCAGCATGAGAACAGGGGTCTACGAGCAGTACTTC	CASSMRTGVYEQYF	TRBD1	once	TRBV4-2	TRBJ2-7
TGCGCCAGCAGCCAAGGGGTTGTGGCTAGCCTCCCCTACGAGCAGTACTTC	CASSQGVVASLPYEQYF	-	-	TRBV4-3	TRBJ2-7
TGTGCCAGCAGCAGGGGACCGCGGGGCACCGGGGAGCTGTTTTTT	CASSRGPRGTGELFF	-	-	TRBV7-9	TRBJ2-2
TGTGCCAGCAGTTTAGCCGGACAGGGACTGGGTGGAAATGGCTACACCTTC	CASSLAGQGLGGNGYTF	TRBD1	-	TRBV28	TRBJ1-2
TGTGCCAGCAGCGTAGGCCCCCAGGAGGGAGAACTGTTTTTT	CASSVGPQEGELFF	-	-	TRBV9	TRBJ1-4
TGTGCGAGACTCGTACACAATGAGCAGTTCTTC	CARLVHNEQFF	-	-	TRBV2	TRBJ2-1
TGTGCCAGCAGCCCCAGATTGACAATGAACACTGAAGCTTTCTTT	CASSPRLTMNTEAFF	-	-	TRBV16	TRBJ1-1
TGTGCCACCACAACTCACCCTCATAGCGGGACCTACTCCTACAATGAGCAGTTCTTC	CATTTHPHSGTYSYNEQFF	TRBD2	-	TRBV7-9	TRBJ2-1
TGTGCCAGCAGTGAGGGAAATCAGCCCCAGCATTTT	CASSEGNQPQHF	-	-	TRBV28	TRBJ1-5
TGCAGCGTTGATAGAACGGGAGTATACAATGAGCAGTTCTTC	CSVDRTGVYNEQFF	-	-	TRBV29-1	TRBJ2-1
TGTGCCAGCAGCTTCGAACCAGGGCTGAACGAAGCTTTCTTT	CASSFEPGLNEAFF	-	-	TRBV5-8	TRBJ1-1
TGTGCCTGGGGTGTAATGAGGGGGCAGGGCACTGAAGCTTTCTTT	CAWGVMRGQGTEAFF	TRBD1	-	TRBV30	TRBJ1-1
TGTGCCAGCAGCCCCAGGGTCCAAGAGACCCAGTACTTC	CASSPRVQETQYF	-	-	TRBV28	TRBJ2-5
TGTGCCAGCTCACCCAAGTTAGCGGGAGGAGAGACCCAGTACTTC	CASSPKLAGGETQYF	TRBD2	-	TRBV18	TRBJ2-5
TGTGCCAGCAGCCCAGTAAGGGGCCTTCCAGGCGAGCAGTACTTC	CASSPVRGLPGEQYF	-	-	TRBV11-3	TRBJ2-7
TGTGCCAGCAGCCTTCTCGGAGTAGCCCAAAGGGGGGGTGAGCAGTTCTTC	CASSLLGVAQRGGEQFF	-	-	TRBV7-2	TRBJ2-1
TGTGCCTGGAGTGTAGCCCGGGTCTATGGCTACACCTTC	CAWSVARVYGYTF	-	-	TRBV30	TRBJ1-2
TGTGCCAGCAGCCCGACGGCCCGGGATTTTTTGTTC	CASSPTARDFLF	-	-	TRBV7-8	TRBJ2-7
TGTGCCAGCAGTGAAGGACAGGGGCACCCCTATGGCTACACCTTC	CASSEGQGHPYGYTF	TRBD1	-	TRBV2	TRBJ1-2
TGCAGCGTTGAAAACAGATTCGAGGGCAATGAGCAGTTCTTC	CSVENRFEGNEQFF	-	-	TRBV29-1	TRBJ2-1
TGTGCCAGCAGTGAAACTTCCCTAGAAAAACTGTTTTTT	CASSETSLEKLFF	-	-	TRBV6-1	TRBJ1-4
TGTGCCAGCAGTGGGGGGACTAGCGGGTACGGTGAGCAGTTCTTC	CASSGGTSGYGEQFF	TRBD2	-	TRBV2	TRBJ2-1
TGTGCCAGCAGTTACTCAGGCAGGGCGAACACCGGGGAGCTGTTTTTT	CASSYSGRANTGELFF	-	once	TRBV6-5	TRBJ2-2
TGCGCCAGCAGCCCAGGACAGGGGGCGCGAGAGCAGTACTTC	CASSPGQGAREQYF	TRBD1	once	TRBV4-1	TRBJ2-7
TGTGCCAGCAGTCGTCCCGGGACTAGCGCAGGCGAGCAGTACTTC	CASSRPGTSAGEQYF	TRBD2	-	TRBV11-3	TRBJ2-7
TGTGCCAGCACCTCAACAGGTGACGAGCAGTACTTC	CASTSTGDEQYF	-	-	TRBV5-6	TRBJ2-7
TGTGCCAGCAGCGTAGGTGGCTACGGAGACATTCAGTACTTC	CASSVGGYGDIQYF	-	-	TRBV9	TRBJ2-4
TGTGCCAGCACCCGTAGAGAGGGGGAAGTGGAAAAACTGTTTTTT	CASTRREGEVEKLFF	-	-	TRBV28	TRBJ1-4
TGTGCCAGCACTTTACGCCAGGGGACCAACCAAGAGACCCAGTACTTC	CASTLRQGTNQETQYF	-	-	TRBV6-6	TRBJ2-5
TGTGCCAGCAGTGACTCAGAGACAGATACGCAGTATTTT	CASSDSETDTQYF	-	-	TRBV6-4	TRBJ2-3
TGTGCCACCCTTAGGGGGACAATGAACGATCAGCCCCAGCATTTT	CATLRGTMNDQPQHF	-	-	TRBV6-4	TRBJ1-5
TGTGCCAGCAGCTCACAGGCTTCTGGAAACACCATATATTTT	CASSSQASGNTIYF	-	-	TRBV7-8	TRBJ1-3
TGTGCCAGCTCGGGGCTAGCGGGCAGCACAGATACGCAGTATTTT	CASSGLAGSTDTQYF	TRBD2	-	TRBV18	TRBJ2-3
TGTGCCAGCAGTGAGACTAGCGGGTCGTCCTACGAGCAGTACTTC	CASSETSGSSYEQYF	TRBD2	-	TRBV2	TRBJ2-7
TGTGCCAGCAGCCCCTGGAGGGGCAATCAGCCCCAGCATTTT	CASSPWRGNQPQHF	-	-	TRBV9	TRBJ1-5
TGCGCCAGCAGCGGGCGGGGCTCTGGGGCCAACGTCCTGACTTTC	CASSGRGSGANVLTF	-	-	TRBV5-1	TRBJ2-6
TGTGCCAGCAGCGTACAGGGTTTCGGGACCGGGGAGCTGTTTTTT	CASSVQGFGTGELFF	-	once	TRBV6-4	TRBJ2-2
TGTGCCAGCGGCCCCGGGACAGGGGCCTACGAGCAGTACTTC	CASGPGTGAYEQYF	TRBD1	-	TRBV27	TRBJ2-7
TGTGCCAGCAGCCTTGGTCCGACGGGCGAGCAGTACTTC	CASSLGPTGEQYF	-	once	TRBV11-3	TRBJ2-7
TGTGCCAGCAGCTTAGGGACAGGGGTCAATGAGCAGTTCTTC	CASSLGTGVNEQFF	TRBD1	-	TRBV7-7	TRBJ2-1
TGTGCCAGCAGTGAAGATTGGACAGCCGGCTACACCTTC	CASSEDWTAGYTF	-	-	TRBV6-1	TRBJ1-2
TGTGTCAGAAGCTTAGGACAGGAGGAGAGTGATGAAAAACTGTTTTTT	CVRSLGQEESDEKLFF	-	-	TRBV7-5	TRBJ1-4
TGTGCCAGCAGCACGGGGACAGGGGCCTTGGAGACCCAGTACTTC	CASSTGTGALETQYF	TRBD1	once	TRBV7-3	TRBJ2-5
TGCGCCAGCAGACCCACTAGCGGCGCAGATACGCAGTATTTT	CASRPTSGADTQYF	TRBD2	-	TRBV4-1	TRBJ2-3
TGTGCCAGCAGTTTCCGAGTAGCGGCATACAATGAGCAGTTCTTC	CASSFRVAAYNEQFF	-	-	TRBV28	TRBJ2-1
TGTGCCAGCTCACCGGAACCAGGGACAGGTAATTGGGATGGCTACACCTTC	CASSPEPGTGNWDGYTF	TRBD1	-	TRBV18	TRBJ1-2